Given below is one TCR beta chain in context. This specimen includes other DNA sequences encoding the same CDR3. Study processing details: Estimates of nucleated cell counts were drawn from the amplification of reference gene primers. Method: immunoSEQ multiplex PCR; TCRdb's copy keeps in-frame clones and lacks some. Clone size and V and J calls were adopted from that table, with D and trimming inferred from the DNA. The sample contains 120,000 to 150,000 clones, 85% to 90% of which appear only once. V lost 3 bases, J lost 5 bases, and 8 bases lay in between. The CDR3 loop spans 12 amino acids. Germline lookup yields CDR1 KGHSH and CDR2 LQKENI. The record originates from a study of blood T cell repertoires in COVID-19. For the study at large: Sites across the United States, Italy and Spain contributed samples from acute and convalescent COVID-19. The analysed material was cDNA or gDNA that came from T cells, B-cell-depleted T cells, or PBMCs.

The origin of this receptor is a woman aged 50 to 65 with active or convalescent COVID-19. The chain is built from TRBV18 and TRBJ2-7; D is perhaps TRBD2 (6 bases). The sequenced material came from peripheral blood. CDR3 loop: CASSPSGDEQYF. For the CDR3, the DNA is TGTGCCAGCTCACCTTCGGGGGACGAGCAGTACTTC. Full variable domain (outside the CDR3, taken from reference TRBV18 and TRBJ2-7): NAGVMQNPRHLVRRRGQEARLRCSPMKGHSHVYWYRQLPEEGLKFMVYLQKENIIDESGMPKERFSAEFPKEGPSILRIQQVVRGDSAAYFCASSPSGDEQYFGPGTRLTVT.